This is a list of T cell receptor beta chains from one sample in a study of control samples from healthy donors and cancer patients. Repertoires were generated with immunoSEQ multiplex PCR, while TCRdb's copy carries only in-frame clones and drops some. Of 30,000 to 35,000 clones in the sample, about 85% were seen once. Sequenced material: PBMCs. These receptors all come from a woman aged 40 to 49 with lung cancer. Both conserved end residues are part of each CDR3. Fields, in order: clone size, D gene, J gene, CDR3 length, V gene, CDR3 DNA, CDR3 protein. A D gene is named only where the DNA matches it firmly. Some rows have no size entry. The others give once, few or many, or a class for an expanded clone.

- TRBD1 TRBJ1-1 14 TRBV28 TGTGCCAGCAGTACCCCTTCCAGACAGGGGCAAGCTTTCTTT CASSTPSRQGQAFF
few - TRBJ1-1 16 TRBV11-2 TGTGCCAGCAGCTATAATACAGGGTTTACGAACACTGAAGCTTTCTTT CASSYNTGFTNTEAFF
- TRBD2 TRBJ2-3 14 TRBV11-2 TGTGCCACCCAGGAGGGACTAACACAAGATACGCAGTATTTT CATQEGLTQDTQYF
- TRBD2 TRBJ2-7 14 TRBV11-2 TGTGCCAGCAGGAGAACGGGGGGTCCCTACGAGCAGTACTTC CASRRTGGPYEQYF
- TRBD1 TRBJ2-5 15 TRBV2 TGTGCCAGCAGGGCTGACAGGGCTATCCAAGAGACCCAGTACTTC CASRADRAIQETQYF
- - TRBJ1-2 18 TRBV2 TGTGCCAGCAGTACCGTTTTGGGGGGCGGTTCGAGGGGCTATGGCTACACCTTC CASSTVLGGGSRGYGYTF
- TRBD1 TRBJ1-6 13 TRBV5-4 TGTGCCAGCAGCTTACAGGGGAATAGGGCCCTCCACTTT CASSLQGNRALHF
- TRBD2 TRBJ2-5 15 TRBV28 TGTGCCAGCAGTCGCCCGAGCGGGGGCCAAGAGACCCAGTACTTC CASSRPSGGQETQYF
- - TRBJ1-2 14 TRBV5-1 TGCGCCAGCAGGCTCGAGACAGAGTTCTATGGCTACACCTTC CASRLETEFYGYTF
- TRBD2 TRBJ2-3 14 TRBV10-3 TGTGCCACTGGACTAGCGGGAGGCACAGATACGCAGTATTTT CATGLAGGTDTQYF
- - TRBJ1-2 12 TRBV30 TGTGCCTGGAGTGTTCAATCGGGTGGCTACACCTTC CAWSVQSGGYTF
- TRBD1 TRBJ1-3 15 TRBV6-6 TGTGCCAGCAGTAAGGGACAGGGTTTCGGAAACACCATATATTTT CASSKGQGFGNTIYF
- TRBD1 TRBJ1-1 13 TRBV10-3 TGTGCCATCACCCCGGGACAGGGATCGGGAGCTTTCTTT CAITPGQGSGAFF
- - TRBJ1-3 17 TRBV2 TGTGCCAGCATGAGGGGACAAGGGCCCCTCAGTGGAAACACCATATATTTT CASMRGQGPLSGNTIYF
- TRBD1 TRBJ1-1 16 TRBV18 TGTGCCAGCTCACCTTCAGGGGGACACCGGAACACTGAAGCTTTCTTT CASSPSGGHRNTEAFF
- - TRBJ1-5 16 TRBV6-1 TGTGCCAGCAGTGAACAGGGCAGGGGAGCGGGTCAGCCCCAGCATTTT CASSEQGRGAGQPQHF
- - TRBJ1-4 15 TRBV19 TGTGCCAGTAGTATGGGTCCGCAGAGGGGTGAAAAACTGTTTTTT CASSMGPQRGEKLFF
few - TRBJ1-2 16 TRBV6-2/TRBV6-3 TGTGCCAGCAGTTCCCCGCGGCAGGGACTAAACTATGGCTACACCTTC CASSSPRQGLNYGYTF
- - TRBJ1-4 13 TRBV6-5 TGTGCCAGCAGGCAGGGAATGGGTGAAAAACTGTTTTTT CASRQGMGEKLFF
- - TRBJ1-3 15 TRBV19 TGTGCCAGTAGTATAATGGCGACCTCTGGAAACACCATATATTTT CASSIMATSGNTIYF
- - TRBJ1-1 13 TRBV9 TGTGCCAGCAGCGACCAAACGAACACTGAAGCTTTCTTT CASSDQTNTEAFF
- - TRBJ2-7 13 TRBV5-6 TGTGCCAGCGCCGGGACACCTATAAACGAGCAGTACTTC CASAGTPINEQYF
- - TRBJ1-2 15 TRBV20-1 TGCAGTGCTAGTGAGTCTCGGGGACGGATTTATGGCTACACCTTC CSASESRGRIYGYTF
- - TRBJ1-1 13 TRBV7-3 TGTGCCAGCAGCTCCTACATGAACACTGAAGCTTTCTTT CASSSYMNTEAFF
- TRBD1 TRBJ1-1 15 TRBV30 TGTGCCTGGAGGGCAGGGGGCGCCCCAAACACTGAAGCTTTCTTT CAWRAGGAPNTEAFF
- - TRBJ1-5 14 TRBV28 TGTGCCAGCAGTTTTACCGGGAGAGATCAGCCCCAGCATTTT CASSFTGRDQPQHF
- - TRBJ2-1 17 TRBV24-1 TGTGCCACCAGTGATCCAAAACAGGGAGGGTCCCTCAATGAGCAGTTCTTC CATSDPKQGGSLNEQFF
- - TRBJ1-1 16 TRBV4-1 TGCGCCAGCAGCCAAGCGGCCGGGGCACTAAACACTGAAGCTTTCTTT CASSQAAGALNTEAFF
- - TRBJ1-5 12 TRBV6-1 TGTGCCAGCAGTGAGGGGGGGCCAGCCCAGCATTTT CASSEGGPAQHF
- - TRBJ2-7 14 TRBV11-3 TGTGCCAGCAGCCCGGAGAGGCTAGTATACGAGCAGTACTTC CASSPERLVYEQYF
- - TRBJ1-6 15 TRBV5-1 TGCGCCAGCAGCCCCGGGTCAGGGATGAATTCACCCCTCCACTTT CASSPGSGMNSPLHF
- TRBD2 TRBJ2-3 16 TRBV10-3 TGTGCCATCGGTCCGGGGACTAGCGGGTCCTCAGATACGCAGTATTTT CAIGPGTSGSSDTQYF
- - TRBJ1-1 12 TRBV2 TGTGCCAGCAAGACGGGGAACACTGAAGCTTTCTTT CASKTGNTEAFF
- - TRBJ1-2 11 TRBV29-1 TGCAGCGTCGATGGGGGACGCGGCTACACCTTC CSVDGGRGYTF
few TRBD1 TRBJ2-2 11 TRBV19 TGTGCCAGTGGACAGGTCGGGGAGCTGTTTTTT CASGQVGELFF
- - TRBJ1-4 14 TRBV28 TGTGCCAGCAGTTTACAAGCAACTAATGAAAAACTGTTTTTT CASSLQATNEKLFF
- TRBD2 TRBJ2-6 17 TRBV19 TGTGCCAGTACCTTAGCGGGGGTAGTCTCTGGGGCCAACGTCCTGACTTTC CASTLAGVVSGANVLTF
- - TRBJ2-2 12 TRBV19 TGTGCCAGTAGTATATTGACCGGGGAGCTGTTTTTT CASSILTGELFF
- - TRBJ2-5 12 TRBV5-4 TGTGCCAGCAGCGGACAGCAAGAGACCCAGTACTTC CASSGQQETQYF
once - TRBJ2-7 13 TRBV9 TGTGCCAGCAGCGTAGGACGTCGGAACGAGCAGTACTTC CASSVGRRNEQYF
few - TRBJ2-5 14 TRBV11-3 TGTGCCAGCAGGACACAGAGAACCCAAGAGACCCAGTACTTC CASRTQRTQETQYF
- TRBD1 TRBJ2-1 16 TRBV6-1 TGTGCCAGCAGTGTGATGTCGGGACAGGGTAACAATGAGCAGTTCTTC CASSVMSGQGNNEQFF
- - TRBJ1-6 13 TRBV19 TGTGCCAGTAGTATAGGCGTTAACTCACCCCTCCACTTT CASSIGVNSPLHF
- TRBD2 TRBJ2-1 15 TRBV7-2 TGTGCCAGCAGCTGGAGCGGGGGGGCCGGGGGAGAGCAGTTCTTC CASSWSGGAGGEQFF
- - TRBJ2-7 16 TRBV7-2 TGTGCCAGCAGCTTAGCCCCAGGGGCAATCTCCTACGAGCAGTACTTC CASSLAPGAISYEQYF
- TRBD1 TRBJ1-2 16 TRBV3-1/TRBV3-2 TGTGCCAGCAGCCAAGATAGAGGGGGCGAACAGAAAGGCTACACCTTC CASSQDRGGEQKGYTF
- - TRBJ2-7 15 TRBV27 TGTGCCAGCAGTCCTCCAGGTGGGACGCCCTACGAGCAGTACTTC CASSPPGGTPYEQYF
- TRBD1 TRBJ1-3 15 TRBV11-3 TGTGCCAGCAGCTTAAATCTGATTTTCGGGACAGCCATATATTTT CASSLNLIFGTAIYF
- - TRBJ1-4 13 TRBV13 TGTGCCAGCAGCCGCCGCGGGGGTGAAAAACTGTTTTTT CASSRRGGEKLFF
- - TRBJ2-3 14 TRBV5-1 TGCGCCAGCAGCCCTGGGGGGAACACAGATACGCAGTATTTT CASSPGGNTDTQYF
- - TRBJ2-3 14 TRBV6-4 TGTGCCAGCAGTGACGGGGGGGCCACAGATACGCAGTATTTT CASSDGGATDTQYF
- TRBD2 TRBJ2-3 15 TRBV9 TGTGCCAGCAGCTTCGGCGGGGGGGCCACAGATACGCAGTATTTT CASSFGGGATDTQYF
few - TRBJ1-3 14 TRBV5-6 TGTGCCAGCAGCCTGGAAAGGGGGAGAAACACCATATATTTT CASSLERGRNTIYF
- TRBD1 TRBJ1-1 14 TRBV6-5 TGTGCCAGCAGGCCACGGGACAGGGGTACTGAAGCTTTCTTT CASRPRDRGTEAFF
- - TRBJ1-1 16 TRBV5-4 TGTGCCAGCAGCTTGGATGGACCTCCCCGGGGCACTGAAGCTTTCTTT CASSLDGPPRGTEAFF